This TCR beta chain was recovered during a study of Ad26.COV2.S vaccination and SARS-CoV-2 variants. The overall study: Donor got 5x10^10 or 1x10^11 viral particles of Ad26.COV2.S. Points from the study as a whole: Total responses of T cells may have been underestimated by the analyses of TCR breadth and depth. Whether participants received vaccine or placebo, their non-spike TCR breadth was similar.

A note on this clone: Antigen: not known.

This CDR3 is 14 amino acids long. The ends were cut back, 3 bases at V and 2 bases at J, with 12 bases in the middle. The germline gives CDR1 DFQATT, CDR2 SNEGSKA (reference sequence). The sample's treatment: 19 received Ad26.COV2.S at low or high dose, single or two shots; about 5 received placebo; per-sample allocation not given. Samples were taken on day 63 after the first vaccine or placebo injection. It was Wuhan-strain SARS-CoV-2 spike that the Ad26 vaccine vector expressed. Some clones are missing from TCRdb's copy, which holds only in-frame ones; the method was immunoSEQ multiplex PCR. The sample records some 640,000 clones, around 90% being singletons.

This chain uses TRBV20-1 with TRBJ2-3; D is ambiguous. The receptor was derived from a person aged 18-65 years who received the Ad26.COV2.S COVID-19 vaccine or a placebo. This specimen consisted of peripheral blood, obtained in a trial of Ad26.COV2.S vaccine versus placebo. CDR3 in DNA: TGCAGTGCTAGTCTAAGGGATCCCACAGATACGCAGTATTTT. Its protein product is CSASLRDPTDTQYF.